The 28 T cell receptor beta chains listed next were all sequenced from one sample in a study of regulatory and conventional T cells in RAG deficiency. Blood CD4+ CD25-low CD127-high conventional T cells supplied the genomic DNA template. Libraries were prepared by immunoSEQ multiplex PCR; TCRdb keeps only in-frame clonotypes and omits some of them. The profile covers approximately 2,500 clones, with 70% to 85% appearing a single time and 4.5% to 6% taken by the ten largest. The sample comprised CD4+ effector T cells sorted from blood. The receptor set was obtained from a human donor with RAG deficiency presenting as severe combined immunodeficiency.

The J gene is TRBJ2-7, the V gene TRBV18, with TRBD2 matching 7 bases. V shed 2 bases and J 6 bases; nucleotides not matched to a gene: 10. The CDR3 has 15 residues. Germline V gene data show CDR1 as KGHSH and CDR2 as LQKENI. The CDR3: CASSPVSGGGSEQYF. CDR3 nucleotides: TGTGCCAGCTCACCAGTCTCGGGAGGCGGGTCCGAGCAGTACTTC. Full variable domain (outside the CDR3, taken from reference TRBV18 and TRBJ2-7): NAGVMQNPRHLVRRRGQEARLRCSPMKGHSHVYWYRQLPEEGLKFMVYLQKENIIDESGMPKERFSAEFPKEGPSILRIQQVVRGDSAAYFCASSPVSGGGSEQYFGPGTRLTVT.

The J gene is TRBJ2-3, the V gene TRBV5-1; no clear D gene. Trimming pared 0 bases from V and 0 bases from J, leaving 5 bases between. The CDR3 has 14 residues. CDR1 is SGHRS, CDR2 YFSETQ, per germline. CDR3 region: CASSLAVSTDTQYF. The CDR3 bases are TGCGCCAGCAGCTTGGCGGTAAGCACAGATACGCAGTATTTT.

The chain uses TRBV7-2 and TRBJ2-1; 7 positions agree with TRBD1. J gave up 6 bases and V 2 bases, and 7 bases lay outside the gene matches. Germline CDR1 SGHTA, CDR2 FQGNSA. This CDR3 has 15 amino acids. This chain's CDR3 is CASSLWQGVANEQFF. The DNA for the CDR3 is TGTGCCAGCAGCTTATGGCAGGGGGTAGCCAATGAGCAGTTCTTC.

V is TRBV7-2 and J is TRBJ2-2; D not certain. With 4 bases removed from V and 0 bases from J, the gap between germline ends came to 12 bases. Germline CDR1 is SGHTA and CDR2 is FQGNSA. The CDR3 totals 16 residues. As DNA, the CDR3 is TGTGCCAGCAGCTCGCACAATACCGCGAACACCGGGGAGCTGTTTTTT. This gives the protein CASSSHNTANTGELFF.

The chain has TRBV6-5 and TRBJ2-7; the D gene is possibly TRBD1 (5 bases). The germline V and J ends were trimmed by 2 bases and 3 bases, with 8 bases remaining between them. CDR1 and CDR2 (germline): MNHEY, SVGAGI. The CDR3 is 13 residues long. In nucleotides, the CDR3 is TGTGCCAGCAGTTACGGACATTTCTACGAGCAGTACTTC. Its protein product is CASSYGHFYEQYF.

CDR3 loop: CASSSQGEIYGYTF. The CDR3 DNA sequence: TGTGCCAGCAGTTCTCAGGGGGAGATCTATGGCTACACCTTC. V usage is TRBV28 and J usage is TRBJ1-2; 7 bases are shared with TRBD1. Trimming removed 4 bases from V and 4 bases from J; junction bases left unmatched: 6. The CDR3 has 14 residues. Germline assignment: CDR1 MDHEN and CDR2 SYDVKM.

V and J are TRBV5-4 and TRBJ1-1, with D tentatively TRBD1 (6 bases). The germline V gene has CDR1 SGHNT and CDR2 YYREEE (reference sequence). The length of the CDR3 is 13 residues. V shed 5 bases and J shed 1 base, with 9 bases lying between them. The CDR3 loop reads CASRVDRNTEAFF. CDR3 bases: TGTGCCAGCAGGGTGGACAGGAACACTGAAGCTTTCTTT.

The genes are TRBV9 and TRBJ2-3, with D possibly matching TRBD2 (7 bases). Germline assignment: CDR1 SGDLS and CDR2 YYNGEE. V lost 2 bases and J 0 bases, leaving 13 bases between the germline ends. This CDR3 contains 16 residues. CDR3: CASSVGGGRSTDTQYF. CDR3 coding DNA: TGTGCCAGCAGCGTGGGGGGGGGCCGTAGCACAGATACGCAGTATTTT.

This clone is a singleton in its sample. J is TRBJ2-7 and V is TRBV18; D call uncertain. The CDR3 has 12 residues. V was trimmed by 5 bases and J by 4 bases, leaving 9 bases between them. CDR1 and CDR2 (germline): KGHSH, LQKENI. The CDR3 spells CASSFALYEQYF. The CDR3 nucleotides read TGTGCCAGCTCATTTGCCTTGTACGAGCAGTACTTC. Together with reference TRBV18 and TRBJ2-7, the CDR3 gives the full variable domain: NAGVMQNPRHLVRRRGQEARLRCSPMKGHSHVYWYRQLPEEGLKFMVYLQKENIIDESGMPKERFSAEFPKEGPSILRIQQVVRGDSAAYFCASSFALYEQYFGPGTRLTVT.

V is TRBV12-5 and J is TRBJ2-4; either TRBD1 or TRBD2 may fit D (5 bases each). Trimming took off 3 bases at V and 0 bases at J, with 24 bases between the two ends. CDR1 and CDR2 from the germline V gene are LGHNT and FRNRAP. CDR3 length equals 20 residues. This CDR3 reads CASGFVRDGQIQLAKNIQYF. The CDR3, as DNA: TGTGCTAGTGGTTTCGTACGGGACGGCCAAATTCAACTAGCCAAAAACATTCAGTACTTC.

V gene TRBV7-2 combines with J gene TRBJ1-4; 10 nucleotides align to TRBD1. With 1 base clipped from V and 2 bases from J, the junction kept 7 bases outside the gene matches. Germline V CDR1 and CDR2: SGHTA, FQGNSA. This CDR3 has 18 amino acids. For the CDR3, the DNA is TGTGCCAGCAGCTTAGTGGGACAGGGGTTAGGTACTAATGAAAAACTGTTTTTT. Encoded protein: CASSLVGQGLGTNEKLFF. Combining the CDR3 with reference TRBV7-2 and TRBJ1-4 gives the whole variable domain GAGVSQSPSNKVTEKGKDVELRCDPISGHTALYWYRQSLGQGLEFLIYFQGNSAPDKSGLPSDRFSAERTGGSVSTLTIQRTQQEDSAVYLCASSLVGQGLGTNEKLFFGSGTQLSVL.

The rearrangement joins TRBV7-2 to TRBJ1-1; D is unresolved. The CDR3 consists of 13 residues. CDR1 SGHTA and CDR2 FQGNSA come from the germline V gene. V was shortened by 4 bases and J by 2 bases, with 8 bases between the two germline ends. CDR3 in amino acids: CASSSTDNTEAFF. The DNA for the CDR3 is TGTGCCAGCAGCTCGACGGATAACACTGAAGCTTTCTTT.

This chain connects TRBV5-1 to TRBJ2-7; 8 nucleotides match TRBD1. V lost 4 bases to trimming and J lost 2 bases; unmatched junction nucleotides: 8. The CDR3 extends over 15 amino acids. The germline V gene has CDR1 SGHRS and CDR2 YFSETQ. The CDR3 sequence: CASSAEPGQAYEQYF. CDR3 bases: TGCGCCAGCAGCGCCGAACCGGGACAGGCCTACGAGCAGTACTTC.

This chain connects TRBV28 to TRBJ1-2; a possible D gene is TRBD1 (6 bases). The V end was cut by 5 bases, the J end by 8 bases, with 18 bases between. Germline V lookup: CDR1 MDHEN, CDR2 SYDVKM. This CDR3 contains 14 residues. As DNA, the CDR3 is TGTGCCAGCAGTCGCATCGAGGGGGTATACGGCTACACCTTC. Its protein is CASSRIEGVYGYTF.

The chain recombines TRBV28 with TRBJ2-5; D assignment may be TRBD1 or TRBD2 (6 bases each). Trimming removed 6 bases from V and 2 bases from J, with 13 bases in between. CDR3 length: 14 amino acids. Germline V gene lookup returns CDR1 MDHEN and CDR2 SYDVKM. CDR3 sequence reads: CASSNGGRQETQYF. The CDR3 coding sequence is TGTGCCAGCAGCAACGGGGGCAGACAAGAGACCCAGTACTTC. Using reference TRBV28 and TRBJ2-5 for the parts outside the CDR3, the full variable domain is DVKVTQSSRYLVKRTGEKVFLECVQDMDHENMFWYRQDPGLGLRLIYFSYDVKMKEKGDIPEGYSVSREKKERFSLILESASTNQTSMYLCASSNGGRQETQYFGPGTRLLVL.

This sequence joins TRBV10-3 and TRBJ1-2; TRBD1 is a possible D gene (5 bases). Germline V gene sequence: CDR1 ENHRY, CDR2 SYGVKD. The CDR3 consists of 15 residues. Trimming pared 5 bases from V and 2 bases from J, leaving 15 bases between. The CDR3 DNA reads TGTGCCATCAGTCAGGGTTTCCACTCGAACTATGGCTACACCTTC. This encodes CAISQGFHSNYGYTF.

Written as DNA, the CDR3 is TGTGCCAGCAGCTTAGCGGCCTCGGGACACCACTACGAGCAGTACTTC. Its protein product is CASSLAASGHHYEQYF. V gene TRBV7-9 combines with J gene TRBJ2-7, with D possibly TRBD1 on 6 matching bases. The CDR3 contains 16 residues. Trimming stripped 0 bases from V and 3 bases from J, with 15 bases between. Germline lookup yields CDR1 SEHNR and CDR2 FQNEAQ (reference sequence).

This clone came up once. The genes are TRBV15 and TRBJ2-5; a weak D match, TRBD2 (5 bases). This CDR3 spans 15 amino acids. CDR1 and CDR2 (germline): LNHNV, YYDKDF (reference sequence). The V end lost 3 bases, the J end lost 4 bases, and 15 bases lay between the germline ends. DNA for the CDR3: TGTGCCACCAGCAGCTACAGCGGCGGAGGAGAGACCCAGTACTTC. Protein: CATSSYSGGGETQYF.

CDR3 region: CASSVLGQSNTGELFF. CDR3 nucleotides: TGTGCCAGCAGCGTACTAGGACAGTCGAACACCGGGGAGCTGTTTTTT. V usage is TRBV9 and J usage is TRBJ2-2; perhaps TRBD1 as D (6 bases). The CDR3 has 16 residues. The V end lost 1 base, the J end lost 0 bases, and 10 bases lay between the germline ends. Germline values: CDR1 SGDLS, CDR2 YYNGEE.

The chain uses TRBV28 and TRBJ1-2, with 10 bases aligning to TRBD1. CDR3 length: 15 residues. The germline CDR1 and CDR2 sequences are MDHEN and SYDVKM. V trimming: 4 bases; J trimming: 4 bases; junction bases outside the gene matches: 6. The CDR3 coding sequence is TGTGCCAGCAGTTCGACAGGGGGCTTCCCCTATGGCTACACCTTC. Translation: CASSSTGGFPYGYTF.

The chain carries TRBV6-5 and TRBJ2-7; D is uncertain. CDR1 and CDR2 (germline): MNHEY, SVGAGI. With 5 bases removed from V and 7 bases from J, the gap between germline ends came to 12 bases. The length of the CDR3 is 12 residues. CDR3 bases: TGTGCCAGCAGTACGCCCTCTTTGGAGCAGTACTTC. Encoded protein: CASSTPSLEQYF.

The chain links TRBV4-2 to TRBJ2-3, with D possibly TRBD2 on 6 matching bases. The V gene lost 4 bases and the J gene lost 4 bases, with 18 bases spanning the gap. Germline V gene data show CDR1 as LGHNA and CDR2 as YNFKEQ. This CDR3 region has 16 residues. CDR3 residues: CASSPLNPGTSDTQYF. The CDR3, as DNA: TGTGCCAGCAGCCCCCTCAACCCGGGGACTTCAGATACGCAGTATTTT.

The chain combines TRBV29-1 with TRBJ1-2; 7 positions agree with TRBD1. CDR3 length: 12 amino acids. Looked up from germline, CDR1 is SQVTM and CDR2 is ANQGSEA. V lost 4 bases to trimming and J lost 3 bases; unmatched junction nucleotides: 2. The chain's CDR3 is CSVGQGDYGYTF. CDR3 DNA: TGCAGCGTTGGCCAGGGGGACTATGGCTACACCTTC.

The chain links TRBV12-5 to TRBJ2-3, with D possibly being TRBD1 or TRBD2 (5 bases each). Germline values: CDR1 LGHNT, CDR2 FRNRAP. The CDR3 extends over 18 amino acids. V was trimmed by 0 bases and J by 4 bases, leaving 20 bases between them. CDR3 residues: CASGLVHDGTSTPDTQYF. As DNA, the CDR3 is TGTGCTAGTGGTTTGGTACATGATGGGACCAGTACGCCAGATACGCAGTATTTT.

J is TRBJ2-3 and V is TRBV30, with 8 bases matching TRBD1. J lost 1 base, V lost 3 bases, and 0 bases had no gene match. CDR3 length: 13 amino acids. Germline CDR1 is GTSNPN and CDR2 is SVGIG (reference sequence). The CDR3 region is CAWRTGGTDTQYF. CDR3 in DNA: TGTGCCTGGAGGACAGGGGGCACAGATACGCAGTATTTT. Combining the CDR3 with reference TRBV30 and TRBJ2-3 gives the whole variable domain SQTIHQWPATLVQPVGSPLSLECTVEGTSNPNLYWYRQAAGRGLQLLFYSVGIGQISSEVPQNLSASRPQDRQFILSSKKLLLSDSGFYLCAWRTGGTDTQYFGPGTRLTVL.

This chain uses TRBV9 with TRBJ2-3, with unresolved D. Germline V lookup: CDR1 SGDLS, CDR2 YYNGEE. The V and J ends lost 4 bases and 6 bases respectively, with 9 bases between them. This CDR3 has 12 amino acids. CDR3 protein: CASSYQRDTQYF. The CDR3 nucleotides are TGTGCCAGCAGCTATCAGAGGGATACGCAGTATTTT.

The rearrangement uses TRBV18 and TRBJ2-7, with TRBD2 matching 7 bases. The CDR3 loop spans 13 amino acids. The trim removed 5 bases at V and 0 bases at J, leaving 1 base unmatched. Germline loops: CDR1 KGHSH, CDR2 LQKENI. For the CDR3, the DNA is TGTGCCAGCTCAAGGGACTACTCCTACGAGCAGTACTTC. Translated: CASSRDYSYEQYF. Using reference TRBV18 and TRBJ2-7 for the parts outside the CDR3, the full variable domain is NAGVMQNPRHLVRRRGQEARLRCSPMKGHSHVYWYRQLPEEGLKFMVYLQKENIIDESGMPKERFSAEFPKEGPSILRIQQVVRGDSAAYFCASSRDYSYEQYFGPGTRLTVT.

J is TRBJ1-2 and V is TRBV20-1; TRBD1 is a possible D gene (6 bases). The V gene's germline CDR1 is DFQATT and CDR2 SNEGSKA (reference sequence). V lost 6 bases to trimming and J lost 7 bases, with 12 bases between them. The CDR3 is made up of 11 amino acids. The CDR3 DNA is TGCAGTGCCGCTACAGGGAGTGGCTACACCTTC. It specifies CSAATGSGYTF.